These T cell receptor beta chains were read from a single sample in a study of beta chain features in type 1 diabetes. The method was immunoSEQ multiplex PCR; TCRdb's version includes in-frame clones alone and lacks a portion of them. The sample carries 600,000 to 650,000 clones, roughly 15% recorded once. Material for sequencing was naive CD4+ T cells from blood. The receptors stem from a man younger than 30 in good health. Each CDR3 is given with its conserved first and last residue. The D gene is left open where the match is weak. Expanded clones get a size class; other rows say once, few or many, or leave the size out.

few,.,TRBV25-1,TRBJ1-1,CASSEPGKNTEAFF,TGTGCCAGCAGTGAACCAGGAAAGAACACTGAAGCTTTCTTT
many,TRBD1,TRBV18,TRBJ2-7,CASSPTGGYEQYF,TGTGCCAGCTCACCGACAGGGGGCTACGAGCAGTACTTC
.,TRBD1,TRBV9,TRBJ2-3,CASSEDRGRTDTQYF,TGTGCCAGCAGCGAGGACAGGGGGCGCACAGATACGCAGTATTTT
.,.,TRBV25-1,TRBJ1-5,CATGRRDQPQHF,TGTGCCACCGGACGGAGAGATCAGCCCCAGCATTTT
.,.,TRBV4-1,TRBJ1-4,CASSPQYTTNEKLFF,TGCGCCAGCAGCCCTCAGTACACAACTAATGAAAAACTGTTTTTT
.,.,TRBV19,TRBJ2-2,CASSRGDANTGELFF,TGTGCCAGTAGCCGCGGGGACGCGAACACCGGGGAGCTGTTTTTT
few,.,TRBV1,TRBJ1-1,CTSSQDPISGTTEAFF,TGCACCAGCAGCCAAGATCCAATATCGGGCACGACTGAAGCTTTCTTT
few,.,TRBV11-1,TRBJ1-1,CASRSPGGLTAFF,TGTGCCAGCAGGAGTCCCGGGGGGTTAACGGCTTTCTTT
.,TRBD1,TRBV7-2,TRBJ1-5,CASSPLGQGENQPQHF,TGTGCCAGCAGCCCCCTTGGACAGGGGGAGAATCAGCCCCAGCATTTT
.,.,TRBV4-1,TRBJ2-3,CASSGDTQYF,TGCGCCAGCAGTGGCGATACGCAGTATTTT
.,.,TRBV4-3,TRBJ1-2,CASSQDRGTSRYTF,TGCGCCAGCAGCCAAGACAGGGGCACCTCGCGCTACACCTTC
.,.,TRBV29-1,TRBJ2-5,CSVDSLQETQYF,TGCAGCGTGGACAGTCTACAAGAGACCCAGTACTTC
few,.,TRBV30,TRBJ1-5,CAWSVIVGRNQPQHF,TGTGCCTGGAGTGTAATTGTGGGACGCAATCAGCCCCAGCATTTT
few,.,TRBV30,TRBJ1-3,CAWNRQISGNTIYF,TGTGCCTGGAACAGACAGATCTCTGGAAACACCATATATTTT
.,TRBD1,TRBV28,TRBJ1-2,CASSLGQLYGYTF,TGTGCCAGCAGTTTGGGACAGTTATATGGCTACACCTTC
few,.,TRBV29-1,TRBJ1-1,CSVARASGEAFF,TGCAGCGTGGCCCGGGCCTCTGGTGAAGCTTTCTTT
few,.,TRBV5-6,TRBJ2-7,CASSFSRGEQYF,TGTGCCAGCAGCTTTTCTCGGGGCGAGCAGTACTTC
few,.,TRBV7-9,TRBJ2-5,CASSFNQGWETQYF,TGTGCCAGCAGCTTTAACCAGGGGTGGGAGACCCAGTACTTC
few,.,TRBV7-2,TRBJ2-7,CASVPSSGPVYEQYF,TGTGCCAGCGTACCCTCCAGCGGGCCGGTCTACGAGCAGTACTTC
.,TRBD2,TRBV10-3,TRBJ2-7,CAITTSGASYEQYF,TGTGCCATCACAACTAGCGGGGCTTCCTACGAGCAGTACTTC
few,TRBD1,TRBV14,TRBJ2-2,CASSRLQGAPSTGELFF,TGTGCCAGCAGCCGACTCCAGGGGGCCCCCAGCACCGGGGAGCTGTTTTTT
few,.,TRBV6-5,TRBJ2-3,CASSRTIYTDTQYF,TGTGCCAGCAGTAGGACTATCTACACAGATACGCAGTATTTT
.,.,TRBV5-1,TRBJ2-3,CASSFRGRADTQYF,TGCGCCAGCAGCTTCAGGGGTAGGGCAGATACGCAGTATTTT
few,.,TRBV5-1,TRBJ2-2,CASRRDDTGELFF,TGCGCCAGCAGGCGCGATGACACCGGGGAGCTGTTTTTT
few,.,TRBV25-1,TRBJ1-2,CASSEGSYSFGYGYTF,TGTGCCAGCAGTGAAGGCAGCTACAGCTTCGGATATGGCTACACCTTC
few,.,TRBV6-5,TRBJ2-5,CASSYSRPGVETQYF,TGTGCCAGCAGTTACTCCAGGCCGGGCGTAGAGACCCAGTACTTC
few,TRBD2,TRBV9,TRBJ2-7,CASSSPFGGTYEQYF,TGTGCCAGCAGCTCACCGTTCGGGGGGACCTACGAGCAGTACTTC